This is a list of T cell receptor beta chains from one sample in a study of control samples from healthy donors and cancer patients. Libraries were prepared by immunoSEQ multiplex PCR; TCRdb keeps only in-frame clonotypes and omits some of them. The sample consists of about 160,000 clones, roughly nine tenths of them appearing once. Material for sequencing was blood. The source of these receptors is a woman aged 25 to 39 in good health. Both conserved end residues are part of each CDR3. D genes are given only for firm matches. Size tells how often a clone was seen (once, few, many) or the class of an expanded clone, and some rows leave it out.

abundance,d_gene,v_gene,j_gene,CDR3nt,CDR3aa
few,TRBD1,TRBV15,TRBJ2-3,TGTGCCACCAGCTCGCGGCGGCGGAGACAGGGGGACGCCTTTAGCACAGATACGCAGTATTTT,CATSSRRRRQGDAFSTDTQYF
once,-,TRBV24-1,TRBJ2-7,TGTGCCACCAGCCTAGGCCGGGTCGAGCAGTACTTC,CATSLGRVEQYF
-,-,TRBV27,TRBJ2-1,TGTGCCAGCAGTCCCATCCAGTGGACGGGTGAGCAGTTCTTC,CASSPIQWTGEQFF
-,-,TRBV27,TRBJ2-1,TGTGCTAGCAGTCTGGGGCGCAATGAGCAGTTCTTC,CASSLGRNEQFF
-,-,TRBV28,TRBJ1-3,TGTGCCAGCAGTTTAATCTCGTGGGGAGGGGTCTCTGGAAACACCATATATTTT,CASSLISWGGVSGNTIYF
few,-,TRBV4-1,TRBJ2-7,TGCGCCAGCAGCCAAGAACTAGCCTACGAGCAGTACTTC,CASSQELAYEQYF
-,-,TRBV2,TRBJ2-1,TGTGCCAGCAGTGATTCGGCGGCCTCCTACAATGAGCAGTTCTTC,CASSDSAASYNEQFF
-,-,TRBV7-2,TRBJ2-7,TGTGCCAGCAGCATAACTTACGTGCAGTACTTC,CASSITYVQYF
-,TRBD2,TRBV28,TRBJ2-1,TGTGCCAGCAGTCAAGCGGGAACTGCTATTAATGAGCAGTTCTTC,CASSQAGTAINEQFF
-,-,TRBV10-1,TRBJ1-2,TGCGCCAGCAGTGAGTCGGGCGCTAGCTACACCTTC,CASSESGASYTF
-,TRBD1,TRBV4-1,TRBJ2-7,TGCGCCAGCAGCCAAAGCCGAGACAGGGTAAACGAGCAGTACTTC,CASSQSRDRVNEQYF
-,-,TRBV11-2,TRBJ2-1,TGTGCCAGCAGCTCAAGCGGAGGGAGCTCCTACAATGAGCAGTTCTTC,CASSSSGGSSYNEQFF
-,-,TRBV24-1,TRBJ2-7,TGTGCCACCAGTGATTTAAGGGACCCCTACGAGCAGTACTTC,CATSDLRDPYEQYF
-,TRBD2,TRBV7-9,TRBJ2-3,TGTGCCAGCACCACCCCCGGGGGGACTAGCGGGAGTTTTGGCACAGATACGCAGTATTTT,CASTTPGGTSGSFGTDTQYF
-,-,TRBV5-8,TRBJ2-1,TGTGCCAGCCTTCGGCCCCTTTTCAATGAGCAGTTCTTC,CASLRPLFNEQFF
-,-,TRBV27,TRBJ2-1,TGTGCCAGCAGGAGGAGTATCTCCTACAATGAGCAGTTCTTC,CASRRSISYNEQFF
few,TRBD1,TRBV28,TRBJ2-7,TGTGCCACCCGGGACAGGGGGCCCTACGAGCAGTACTTC,CATRDRGPYEQYF
-,-,TRBV20-1,TRBJ2-2,TGCAGTGCTAGTAAGAACACCGGGGAGCTGTTTTTT,CSASKNTGELFF
-,TRBD1,TRBV27,TRBJ1-4,TGTGCCAGCAATGACAGGGGCCTGAGTGAAAAACTGTTTTTT,CASNDRGLSEKLFF
-,-,TRBV18,TRBJ2-4,TGTGCCAGCTCACCAGCCCCGGGGGGCCTTTACTCCCAGGCCAAAAACATTCAGTACTTC,CASSPAPGGLYSQAKNIQYF
-,TRBD1,TRBV10-3,TRBJ2-7,TGTGCCATCAGTGAGCCCCCGGGACAGGGGGCAAGATACGAGCAGTACTTC,CAISEPPGQGARYEQYF
-,-,TRBV6-5,TRBJ2-1,TGTGCCAGCAGCCCACGGGAGTCCAATGAGCAGTTCTTC,CASSPRESNEQFF
few,-,TRBV6-5,TRBJ1-1,TGTGCCAGCAGTCAGAGGCAGCTGAACACTGAAGCTTTCTTT,CASSQRQLNTEAFF
-,-,TRBV4-1,TRBJ1-2,TGCGCCAGCAGCCAACCACAAACCGCCAACTATGGCTACACCTTC,CASSQPQTANYGYTF
-,TRBD1,TRBV30,TRBJ1-2,TGTGCCTGGAGTTATACAGGGGGTTACTATGGCTACACCTTC,CAWSYTGGYYGYTF
-,-,TRBV6-5,TRBJ2-5,TGTGCCAGCGGGCCTGGACAGAACCCCCAAGAGACCCAGTACTTC,CASGPGQNPQETQYF
-,-,TRBV4-1,TRBJ1-1,TGCGCCAGCAGCCAGACAGGTACCGACACTGAAGCTTTCTTT,CASSQTGTDTEAFF
once,TRBD1,TRBV4-1,TRBJ1-1,TGCGCCAGCAGCCCCAGGGGGCTGGGAGAAGCTTTCTTT,CASSPRGLGEAFF
-,TRBD2,TRBV29-1,TRBJ2-3,TGCAGCGTTGGCGGGAGAGCAGATACGCAGTATTTT,CSVGGRADTQYF
-,-,TRBV19,TRBJ1-3,TGTGCCAGTAGTTCTCGGGGCTCTGGAAACACCATATATTTT,CASSSRGSGNTIYF
-,TRBD2,TRBV4-1,TRBJ2-7,TGCGCCAGCAGCCAAGGCCTAGCGGGTCCCCCCTACGAGCAGTACTTC,CASSQGLAGPPYEQYF
-,-,TRBV27,TRBJ2-1,TGTGCCAGTGGACTATCTCCCAATGAGCAGTTCTTC,CASGLSPNEQFF
-,-,TRBV28,TRBJ1-5,TGTGCCAGCAGTTTATTAAGGGGGCCCCAGCATTTT,CASSLLRGPQHF
-,-,TRBV4-1,TRBJ2-7,TGCGCCAGCAGCCAAGGGGTGTCGGGAGCGGTTGAGCAGTACTTC,CASSQGVSGAVEQYF
-,-,TRBV12-3/TRBV12-4,TRBJ2-1,TGTGCCAGCGGTGACAGGTACAATGAGCAGTTCTTC,CASGDRYNEQFF
-,-,TRBV30,TRBJ1-5,TGTGCCTGGGAAACATTGAATCAGCCCCAGCATTTT,CAWETLNQPQHF
once,-,TRBV3-1/TRBV3-2,TRBJ2-5,TGTGCCAGCAGCCAAAGCGAAGGGTCTCGAGGGACCCAGTACTTC,CASSQSEGSRGTQYF
-,-,TRBV6-6,TRBJ2-3,TGTGCCAGCAGTGGATCGCTAGATACGCAGTATTTT,CASSGSLDTQYF
-,-,TRBV19,TRBJ2-7,TGTGCCAGTAGTGGAACAGGGAGCTCCTACGAGCAGTACTTC,CASSGTGSSYEQYF
once,-,TRBV7-3,TRBJ1-4,TGTGCCAGCAGCTTAACCCAGGGCCATCCTCTGTTTTTT,CASSLTQGHPLFF
-,TRBD1,TRBV18,TRBJ2-7,TGTGCCAGCTCACCGAGAGGGACAGGCGACGCCTACGAGCAGTACTTC,CASSPRGTGDAYEQYF
-,TRBD1,TRBV28,TRBJ2-1,TGTGCCGGTAGGACAGGGGGCGATGAGCAGTTCTTC,CAGRTGGDEQFF
-,-,TRBV27,TRBJ1-1,TGTGCCAGCAGGCTGGGGGAGGGAATGCTGCACACTGAAGCTTTCTTT,CASRLGEGMLHTEAFF
-,-,TRBV18,TRBJ1-1,TGTGCCAGCTCACCGGGAGGGGAGCCGCTAGCTGAAGCTTTCTTT,CASSPGGEPLAEAFF
-,TRBD2,TRBV14,TRBJ2-1,TGTGCCAGCAGCCAAACGTCCTCTACTAGCGGGAGGAGGAATGAGCAGTTCTTC,CASSQTSSTSGRRNEQFF
once,-,TRBV7-7,TRBJ2-2,TGTGCCAGCAGCCAGGCGGCCGGGGAGCTGTTTTTT,CASSQAAGELFF
-,-,TRBV10-3,TRBJ1-5,TGTGCCATCAGCCCCCTGGGGGGTAGCAATCAGCCCCAGCATTTT,CAISPLGGSNQPQHF
-,-,TRBV11-3,TRBJ2-4,TGTGCCAGCAGCCCCGCACCGAGACTAGCCAAAAACATTCAGTACTTC,CASSPAPRLAKNIQYF
-,-,TRBV6-6,TRBJ2-6,TGTGCCAGCAGTAAAGGAGCGGGCTCTGGGGCCAACGTCCTGACTTTC,CASSKGAGSGANVLTF
-,TRBD2,TRBV6-5,TRBJ2-1,TGTGCCAGCACCCCCGGGACTAGCGGGAACAATGAGCAGTTCTTC,CASTPGTSGNNEQFF
-,TRBD1,TRBV28,TRBJ2-2,TGTGCCAGCAGTTTATACGGCAGGGGGACCGGGGAGCTGTTTTTT,CASSLYGRGTGELFF
-,-,TRBV3-1/TRBV3-2,TRBJ1-5,TGTGCCAGCAGCCACAGGGCCAGCAATCAGCCCCAGCATTTT,CASSHRASNQPQHF
-,TRBD2,TRBV28,TRBJ2-3,TGTGCCAGCAGTTTAGGCGGGAGACGTGATACGCAGTATTTT,CASSLGGRRDTQYF